These 14 T cell receptor beta chains originate from one sample sequenced in a study of glioma-infiltrating T cells. Amplification of TCR alpha and beta CDR3 regions from RNA used iRepertoire nested multiplex PCR. MiXCR, applied by TCRdb to the multiplex PCR reads, yields one record per CDR3 protein. The sample includes about 400,000 distinct CDR3 sequences, about two fifths of them seen just once. The sequenced sample consisted of glioma tissue, nonneoplastic brain tissue, or PBMCs (not recorded which). The receptor source for this set is a human donor with low-grade glioma or glioblastoma, undergoing nonglioma brain surgery, or in good health (not recorded which).

V usage is TRBV27 and J usage is TRBJ2-7; no clear D. Germline V gene data show CDR1 as MNHEY and CDR2 as SMNVEV (reference sequence). The V gene lost 5 bases and the J gene lost 1 base, with 12 bases spanning the gap. The CDR3 loop spans 14 amino acids. CDR3 sequence: CASSAGPESYEQYF. The CDR3 region has the DNA TGTGCCAGCAGTGCCGGGCCGGAGTCCTACGAGCAGTACTTC.

As concerns this clonotype: A read error may explain this, as a much larger clone is one base away. The V call is TRBV27, the J call TRBJ2-7; unclear D gene. This CDR3 spans 15 amino acids. Germline loops: CDR1 MNHEY, CDR2 SMNVEV (reference sequence). The CDR3 region is CAGSLSAGRSYEQYF. The CDR3, as DNA: TGTGCCGGCAGTTTATCGGCTGGCCGCTCCTACGAGCAGTACTTC.

This clonotype was observed a handful of times. The V gene is TRBV15, the J gene TRBJ2-7, with 7 bases that match TRBD1. CDR1 LNHNV and CDR2 YYDKDF come from the germline V gene (reference sequence). Trimming at V came to 0 bases and at J to 0 bases, leaving 5 bases not matched to a gene. The CDR3 is 16 amino acids. The chain's CDR3 is CATSRDLTGSSYEQYF. The CDR3 bases are TGTGCCACCAGCAGAGATCTGACAGGGAGCTCCTACGAGCAGTACTTC.

This clonotype came up a few times. V gene TRBV28 combines with J gene TRBJ1-2; D ambiguous. Trimming removed 7 bases from V and 7 bases from J, with 22 bases in between. This CDR3 comprises 15 residues. Germline CDR1 reads MDHEN; CDR2 reads SYDVKM. CDR3 in amino acids: CASIGPNGRVFGYTF. The CDR3 coding sequence is TGTGCCAGCATCGGCCCAAATGGGAGGGTTTTTGGCTACACCTTC.

This clonotype was observed many times. The chain carries TRBV27 and TRBJ2-7; TRBD1 matches 7 bases. CDR1 is MNHEY and CDR2 is SMNVEV in the germline V gene (reference sequence). J was trimmed by 2 bases and V by 9 bases; bases with no gene match: 13. This CDR3 has 15 amino acids. The CDR3 loop reads CASSELGTAAYEQYF. CDR3 in DNA: TGTGCCAGTTCAGAATTGGGGACAGCTGCCTACGAGCAGTACTTC.

Many counts were recorded for this clonotype. The rearrangement links TRBV7-9 to TRBJ1-5; tentatively, D is TRBD1 (5 bases). This CDR3 has 16 amino acids. CDR1 is SEHNR, CDR2 FQNEAQ, per germline (reference sequence). V was pared by 1 base and J by 0 bases, with 10 bases between. The CDR3 protein is CASSLGTTTSNQPQHF. CDR3 nucleotides: TGTGCCAGCAGCTTAGGGACAACGACTAGCAATCAGCCCCAGCATTTT. The full variable domain, its missing parts supplied by reference TRBV7-9 and TRBJ1-5, is DTGVSQNPRHKITKRGQNVTFRCDPISEHNRLYWYRQTLGQGPEFLTYFQNEAQLEKSRLLSDRFSAERPKGSFSTLEIQRTEQGDSAMYLCASSLGTTTSNQPQHFGDGTRLSIL.

This clonotype occurred many times. V and J are TRBV4-3 and TRBJ2-7; TRBD2 matches 11 bases. The CDR3 runs 15 residues. The germline V gene has CDR1 LGHNA and CDR2 YSLEER. With V trimmed by 4 bases and J by 0 bases, 2 bases remained unmatched. Here the CDR3 DNA reads TGCGCCAGCAGCCTACTAGCGGGGGACTCCTACGAGCAGTACTTC. This codes for CASSLLAGDSYEQYF.

This clonotype was detected ten times or more. The chain uses TRBV15 and TRBJ1-5; D unresolved. With 5 bases removed from V and 3 bases from J, the gap between germline ends came to 5 bases. There are 12 residues in the CDR3. Per the germline V gene, CDR1 is LNHNV and CDR2 is YYDKDF (reference sequence). CDR3 bases: TGTGCCACCAGCCCGTACAATCAGCCCCAGCATTTT. Translation gives CATSPYNQPQHF.

J is TRBJ1-4 and V is TRBV7-2; weak D call: TRBD1 (6 bases). The length of the CDR3 is 14 residues. The V gene's germline CDR1 is SGHTA and CDR2 FQGNSA. Trimming took off 5 bases at V and 8 bases at J, with 15 bases between the two ends. The CDR3 is CASSPGLGGEKLFF. Written as DNA, the CDR3 is TGTGCCAGCAGCCCAGGATTAGGGGGGGAAAAACTGTTTTTT.

CDR3 sequence: CSVEDRDTSSDTQYF. CDR3 in DNA: TGCAGCGTTGAAGATCGAGACACAAGCTCAGATACGCAGTATTTT. V gene TRBV29-1 combines with J gene TRBJ2-3; D is ambiguous. The CDR3 runs to 15 residues. V lost 0 bases to trimming and J lost 4 bases, with 14 bases between them. Germline lookup yields CDR1 SQVTM and CDR2 ANQGSEA.

On this clonotype: This sequence may be a read error, since a much larger clone differs from it by one base. The chain employs TRBV28 and TRBJ2-7; a weak D match, TRBD2 (5 bases). The CDR3 contains 15 residues. Germline lookup yields CDR1 MDHEN and CDR2 SYDVKM. CDR3 bases: TGTGCCAGCAGTTTCGGCCAGGAGCAAGACTACGACCAGTACTTC. This sequence encodes CASSFGQEQDYDQYF.

For this clonotype: One end of the junction is discordant with germline, which a read error may explain. For the CDR3, the DNA is TGCGCCAGCAGCCTTGTACTCTCTGCAAACACCATATATTTT. Translation gives CASSLVLSANTIYF. The chain employs TRBV4-1 and TRBJ1-3; D uncertain. The CDR3 is made up of 14 amino acids. Germline V CDR1 and CDR2: MGHRA, YSYEKL.

This chain joins TRBV28 and TRBJ1-2; the match to TRBD1 covers 8 bases. This CDR3 spans 15 amino acids. J lost 0 bases, V lost 8 bases, and 8 bases had no gene match. Per germline, CDR1 MDHEN and CDR2 SYDVKM. CDR3 sequence: CASEDRVRSNYGYTF. In nucleotides, the CDR3 is TGTGCCAGCGAGGACAGGGTTCGATCTAACTATGGCTACACCTTC.

Regarding this clonotype: An end of the junction does not agree with germline; a read error may underlie this. This rearrangement joins TRBV28 to TRBJ2-7, with 7 bases identical to TRBD2. Germline V lookup: CDR1 MDHEN, CDR2 SYDVKM. The CDR3 is 15 amino acids. The CDR3 DNA reads TGTGCCAGCAGTCGCCCCGGCGGGAGCCTCTACAAGCAGTACTTC. Amino acid sequence: CASSRPGGSLYKQYF.